The T cell receptor beta chain described here comes from a study of cytotoxic CD8 clonotypes in ibrutinib-treated CLL. Germline V lookup: CDR1 SEHNR, CDR2 FQNEAQ (reference sequence). This CDR3 is 15 amino acids long. In the case of this clone: What it binds is unknown. Germline is not matched at one junction end, which may reflect a read error.

Whole-study findings and limits: Samples were collected at differing times from sustained-remission and progressing patients. There were few public clonotypes, and on treatment they contracted or stayed stable.

TCRdb's table, derived via immunoSEQ multiplex PCR, lists solely in-frame clones and lacks some. This sample has roughly 51,000 clones; 45% to 55% occur once, and the top ten carry 30% to 35%. This receptor was identified in a human donor with chronic lymphocytic leukemia. The chain joins TRBV7-9 to TRBJ2-7, with 8 bases that match TRBD2. Sequenced here: PBMCs, sampled after 12 months of ibrutinib treatment. The CDR3 DNA reads as TGTGCCAGCAGTCTCGGGGGGGGACACCGGAGAGCAGTGGACTTC. Translating it yields CASSLGGGHRRAVDF.